This T cell receptor beta chain was identified in a study of siplizumab effects on memory and regulatory T cells. General study findings and limits: For mappable alloreactive CD4+ clones, the mean Treg-derived fraction was around 69% with siplizumab and 26.9% in controls. Proliferating siplizumab-culture Treg suppressive function went unconfirmed.

The protocol was immunoSEQ multiplex PCR, while the TCRdb copy is restricted to in-frame clones and leaves out a portion. This table holds some 100,000 clones, about 90% found once. In the case of this clone: Antigen unknown.

Trimming left V 3 bases short and J 3 bases short, with 8 bases between. This CDR3 comprises 13 residues. Germline V gene data show CDR1 as MNHNS and CDR2 as SASEGT. Sequences were obtained from non-Treg CD4+ T cells sorted from blood. The V call is TRBV6-1, the J call TRBJ1-2, with D hard to call. This receptor was identified in a human donor in good health. CDR3 residues: CASSDKGYYGYTF. CDR3 DNA sequence: TGTGCCAGCAGTGATAAGGGTTACTATGGCTACACCTTC.